This T cell receptor (beta chain) was recovered during a study of shared clonotypes between healthy human individuals. Notes on the study in general: Generally, naive subsets (rather than memory subsets) showed larger estimated richness. The authors expected sequencing depth to affect clonotype sharing among donors.

Between the trimmed V and J ends, which lost 11 bases and 5 bases, there was a span of 20 bases. The CDR3 has 14 amino acids. Germline V gene data show CDR1 as SEHNR and CDR2 as FQNEAQ (reference sequence). Only CD45RO-negative cells positively selected for CCR7 counted as naive CD8 cells, so terminally differentiated effector memory CD45RA+ cells were excluded. Details on this clone: Its antigen remains unknown.

In the original analysis: ImmunoSEQ yielded junction-only sequences lacking quality scores, so filtering differed. The protocol was immunoSEQ multiplex PCR, while the TCRdb copy is restricted to in-frame clones and leaves out a portion. For V, J and clone size, that table is used; D and trimming come from the DNA. The sample shows under 850,000 clones, approximately 92% of them seen only once. Sequencing was carried out using naive CD8+ T cells sorted from blood. The TCR comes from a man between 25 and 39 years old in good health. This chain connects TRBV7-9 to TRBJ2-3; D is tentatively TRBD1 or TRBD2 (6 bases each). CDR3 in DNA: TGTGCCGCAAGCGCGCCGGGGGCGAAAGATACGCAGTATTTT. It specifies CAASAPGAKDTQYF. The full variable domain, in which reference TRBV7-9 and TRBJ2-3 provide the parts outside the CDR3, is DTGVSQNPRHKITKRGQNVTFRCDPISEHNRLYWYRQTLGQGPEFLTYFQNEAQLEKSRLLSDRFSAERPKGSFSTLEIQRTEQGDSAMYLCAASAPGAKDTQYFGPGTRLTVL.